This TCR beta chain comes out of a study of lymphopenia after photon versus proton radiotherapy. Study-level results: Larger post-nadir TCR diversity loss correlated inversely with survival in deceased patients. Relative stability marked proton patients; photon patients lost diversity and naive cells. Post-nadir diversity loss with photons came from oligoclonal expansion, particularly CD8+ Temra cells. Only patients who died were analyzed for survival; proton advantage is unproven.

Notes on this clone: Its antigen is unidentified.

This CDR3 region has 14 residues. V was pared by 2 bases and J by 2 bases, with 8 bases between. Germline loops: CDR1 WNHNN, CDR2 SYGVQD (reference sequence). The assay was immunoSEQ multiplex PCR, and TCRdb's table has in-frame clones only and misses some. In the table there are about 160,000 clones, around nine tenths of which are singletons. Sequences were derived from peripheral blood, sampled from a patient treated with photon-based radiotherapy. The receptor comes from a man between 50 and 59 years old with gastric cancer. This chain links TRBV10-1 with TRBJ2-3; D is possibly TRBD1 (6 bases). CDR3 nucleotide sequence: TGCGCCAGCAGTGAGGGACAGCTCACAGATACGCAGTATTTT. Protein product: CASSEGQLTDTQYF.